These 27 T cell receptor beta chains were sequenced from one sample in a study of HIV-infected patients and healthy controls. Via MiXCR, TCRdb re-called the 5' RACE reads, giving one row per CDR3 protein. The sample records approximately 67,000 distinct CDR3 sequences, about 15% being singletons. Sequenced sample: CD4+ T cells from blood. The receptors were gathered from a human donor in good health.

Many counts were recorded for this clonotype. V gene TRBV6-1 combines with J gene TRBJ2-7; D not certain. V lost 1 base to trimming and J lost 3 bases, with 7 bases between them. Germline CDR1 MNHNS, CDR2 SASEGT. The CDR3 has 13 amino acids. The CDR3 nucleotides read TGTGCCAGCAGTGAAGGCGTGGTCTACGAGCAGTACTTC. It yields the protein CASSEGVVYEQYF.

This CDR3 reads CASSLTPTGTHTDTQYF. CDR3 coding DNA: TGTGCCAGCAGCTTAACACCGACAGGGACACACACAGATACGCAGTATTTT. The V call is TRBV7-6, the J call TRBJ2-3; TRBD1 matches at 7 bases. V trimming: 2 bases; J trimming: 2 bases; junction bases outside the gene matches: 10. The germline V gene has CDR1 SGHVS and CDR2 FNYEAQ. CDR3 size: 17 residues.

This clonotype was seen more than once but under ten times. The CDR3 spells CASSPYADTQYF. Written as DNA, the CDR3 is TGTGCCAGCTCACCATACGCAGATACGCAGTATTTT. J is TRBJ2-3 and V is TRBV18; no firm D call. Germline V gene sequence: CDR1 KGHSH, CDR2 LQKENI. The CDR3 length is 12 residues. V was clipped by 2 bases and J by 4 bases, with 4 bases between them.

The table lists this clonotype with many counts. V and J are TRBV7-8 and TRBJ2-3; 7 bases are shared with TRBD2. CDR1 and CDR2 from the germline V gene are SGHVS and FQNEAQ. Trimming cost V 0 bases and J 3 bases; bases outside gene matches: 6. The CDR3 contains 16 residues. CDR3 in DNA: TGTGCCAGCAGCTTAGCGGGGAGGGGTCCTACAGATACGCAGTATTTT. Its translation: CASSLAGRGPTDTQYF.

The chain is built from TRBV12-3 or TRBV12-4 and TRBJ1-3, with D unclear. V lost 4 bases and J 3 bases, leaving 7 bases between the germline ends. This CDR3 spans 13 amino acids. CDR3 DNA sequence: TGTGCCAGCAGTTCCCTAAATGGAAACACCATATATTTT. It codes for CASSSLNGNTIYF.

In this sample, this clonotype turned up once. The chain uses TRBV28 and TRBJ1-1; maybe TRBD1 (5 bases). CDR3 length: 12 residues. Germline assignment: CDR1 MDHEN and CDR2 SYDVKM. The V and J ends lost 7 bases and 4 bases respectively, with 10 bases between them. In nucleotides, the CDR3 is TGTGCCAGCAACCCAGGGTTCACTGAAGCTTTCTTT. Its translation is CASNPGFTEAFF.

This clonotype was counted ten times or more. The chain is built from TRBV20-1 and TRBJ2-7; D remains ambiguous. The germline CDR1 and CDR2 sequences are DFQATT and SNEGSKA (reference sequence). Trimming left V 1 base short and J 4 bases short, with 17 bases between. The CDR3 has 15 residues. CDR3 DNA: TGCAGTGCTAGAGGATCGGGTCTCATGCGGTACGAGCAGTACTTC. Its translation is CSARGSGLMRYEQYF.

This clonotype was counted at least ten times. The rearrangement links TRBV20-1 to TRBJ2-3; 10 bases fit TRBD1. Looked up from germline, CDR1 is DFQATT and CDR2 is SNEGSKA (reference sequence). V was clipped by 4 bases and J by 4 bases; unmatched bases: 8. This CDR3 has 15 residues. CDR3 residues: CSATNPGQGSDTQYF. The CDR3 coding sequence is TGCAGTGCTACCAACCCGGGACAGGGGTCAGATACGCAGTATTTT.

This clonotype was seen at least ten times. This chain connects TRBV3-1 to TRBJ2-1; D is ambiguous. Trimming took 1 base from V and 0 from J, leaving 16 bases between them. Germline V gene data show CDR1 as LGHDT and CDR2 as YNNKEL (reference sequence). The CDR3 loop spans 18 amino acids. The CDR3 region is CASSQAYRSVNSYNEQFF. The CDR3 DNA sequence: TGTGCCAGCAGCCAAGCTTACCGTTCGGTCAACTCCTACAATGAGCAGTTCTTC.

V gene TRBV30 combines with J gene TRBJ2-1; 11 bases match TRBD2. This CDR3 is 13 amino acids long. The junction had 7 bases not matched to a gene; V was cut back by 8 bases and J by 7 bases. From germline, CDR1 is GTSNPN and CDR2 SVGIG (reference sequence). The CDR3 is CAGQRLAGNEQFF. For the CDR3, the DNA is TGTGCCGGCCAACGACTAGCGGGGAATGAGCAGTTCTTC.

The genes are TRBV27 and TRBJ1-1; D is unresolved. Germline CDR1 and CDR2: MNHEY and SMNVEV (reference sequence). Trimming removed 10 bases from V and 1 base from J, with 7 bases in between. There are 11 residues in the CDR3. CDR3 sequence reads: CATRKNTEAFF. The CDR3 DNA is TGTGCCACCAGAAAGAACACTGAAGCTTTCTTT.

This clonotype was seen a few times. This chain uses TRBV3-1 with TRBJ2-7; D is ambiguous. The CDR3 has 13 residues. Germline V lookup: CDR1 LGHDT, CDR2 YNNKEL (reference sequence). The V end was cut by 3 bases, the J end by 2 bases, with 8 bases between. The CDR3 here is CASSQDAPYEQYF. CDR3 in DNA: TGTGCCAGCAGCCAGGACGCCCCCTACGAGCAGTACTTC.

V gene TRBV5-6 combines with J gene TRBJ1-5, with D possibly matching TRBD1 (5 bases). CDR3 size: 14 residues. V lost 0 bases, J lost 5 bases, and 9 bases lay in between. The V gene's germline CDR1 is SGHDT and CDR2 YYEEEE. The CDR3 here is CASSLVGVHQPQHF. The CDR3 nucleotides are TGTGCCAGCAGCTTGGTAGGGGTCCATCAGCCCCAGCATTTT. The full variable domain, its missing parts supplied by reference TRBV5-6 and TRBJ1-5, is DAGVTQSPTHLIKTRGQQVTLRCSPKSGHDTVSWYQQALGQGPQFIFQYYEEEERQRGNFPDRFSGHQFPNYSSELNVNALLLGDSALYLCASSLVGVHQPQHFGDGTRLSIL.

J is TRBJ1-6 and V is TRBV9; D may be TRBD1 (6 bases). Germline CDR1 reads SGDLS; CDR2 reads YYNGEE. Trimming pared 0 bases from V and 2 bases from J, leaving 12 bases between. This CDR3 is 17 amino acids long. CDR3 residues: CASSVEPSGAYNSPLHF. In nucleotides, the CDR3 is TGTGCCAGCAGCGTAGAGCCGTCAGGGGCCTATAATTCACCCCTCCACTTT.

The chain joins TRBV5-1 to TRBJ1-1; maybe TRBD1 (6 bases). In germline, CDR1 is SGHRS, CDR2 YFSETQ. This CDR3 has 17 amino acids. V gave up 3 bases and J gave up 3 bases, with 21 bases separating them. The CDR3 DNA reads TGCGCCAGCAGCTCGAAATCGACAGGCGGCGCGGACACTGAAGCTTTCTTT. This encodes CASSSKSTGGADTEAFF.

This clonotype was counted a few times. The DNA of the CDR3 is TGTGCCAGCAGCTTACAGGGAGGGCTTTATAGCAATCAGCCCCAGCATTTT. Translation gives CASSLQGGLYSNQPQHF. The chain links TRBV7-2 to TRBJ1-5, with a possible D match to TRBD1 (5 bases). V was trimmed by 2 bases and J by 0 bases, leaving 14 bases between them. Germline V lookup: CDR1 SGHTA, CDR2 FQGNSA. The CDR3 is made up of 17 amino acids.

The J gene is TRBJ2-6, the V gene TRBV15; D is ambiguous. Trimming shortened V by 5 bases and J by 0 bases, and 17 bases separated the two germline ends. This CDR3 comprises 18 residues. Germline V CDR1 and CDR2: LNHNV, YYDKDF (reference sequence). CDR3 in amino acids: CATSRSERLSSGANVLTF. The CDR3 nucleotides are TGTGCCACCAGCCGAAGCGAAAGACTGAGCTCTGGGGCCAACGTCCTGACTTTC.

The V and J genes are TRBV7-6 and TRBJ2-7; no firm D call. CDR1 and CDR2 from the germline V gene are SGHVS and FNYEAQ. This CDR3 contains 13 residues. The V and J ends lost 2 bases and 7 bases respectively, with 12 bases between them. The CDR3 sequence is CASSLLASSEQYF. CDR3 nucleotides: TGTGCCAGCAGCTTATTGGCTTCCTCGGAGCAGTACTTC.

A few counts support this clonotype. The chain links TRBV7-2 to TRBJ1-2; 7 nucleotides align to TRBD1. V was pared by 7 bases and J by 6 bases, with 8 bases of the junction left unmatched. The CDR3 loop spans 13 amino acids. Germline V lookup: CDR1 SGHTA, CDR2 FQGNSA. CDR3: CASTEDRVHGYTF. The CDR3 nucleotides are TGTGCCAGCACGGAAGACAGGGTCCATGGCTACACCTTC.

The sample holds a few counts of this clonotype. This chain joins TRBV4-2 and TRBJ2-3; D is unclear. Germline loops: CDR1 LGHNA, CDR2 YNFKEQ. V lost 1 base and J 6 bases, leaving 5 bases between the germline ends. CDR3 size: 12 residues. CDR3: CASSQVFDTQYF. The CDR3 region has the DNA TGTGCCAGCAGCCAAGTGTTTGATACGCAGTATTTT.

This clonotype has only a few counts. This chain connects TRBV6-5 to TRBJ1-1; 7 nucleotides match TRBD1. The CDR3 contains 13 residues. V was pared by 1 base and J by 8 bases, with 4 bases of the junction left unmatched. Per the germline V gene, CDR1 is MNHEY and CDR2 is SVGAGI. The CDR3 spells CASSYWDSAEAFF. The CDR3 DNA is TGTGCCAGCAGTTACTGGGACAGCGCCGAAGCTTTCTTT.

This clonotype has only a few counts. The chain employs TRBV18 and TRBJ2-4; TRBD2 matches 7 bases. The CDR3 length is 14 residues. Germline V lookup: CDR1 KGHSH, CDR2 LQKENI. V lost 3 bases, J lost 6 bases, and 5 bases stayed unmatched. CDR3 nucleotide sequence: TGTGCCAGCTCACCCGTAGCGGGCGGAAACATTCAGTACTTC. Amino acid sequence: CASSPVAGGNIQYF.

The V call is TRBV5-4, the J call TRBJ1-4, with 12 nucleotides matching TRBD1. V lost 4 bases, J lost 5 bases, and 9 bases stayed unmatched. Germline V lookup: CDR1 SGHNT, CDR2 YYREEE (reference sequence). The CDR3 has 17 amino acids. The CDR3: CASSPGTGGVLNEKLFF. The CDR3 DNA follows: TGTGCCAGCAGCCCCGGGACAGGGGGCGTGTTGAATGAAAAACTGTTTTTT.

This clonotype was counted only a few times. The rearrangement links TRBV16 to TRBJ1-6; D perhaps matches TRBD1 (6 bases). The V end was cut by 0 bases, the J end by 6 bases, with 18 bases between. The CDR3 runs to 18 residues. The germline CDR1 and CDR2 sequences are KGHSY and FQNENV. The DNA of the CDR3 is TGTGCCAGCAGCCAATCGCCGGGCCACAGGGTCTCTAATTCACCCCTCCACTTT. It specifies CASSQSPGHRVSNSPLHF. Looking up the rest from reference TRBV16 and TRBJ1-6 gives the full variable domain: GEEVAQTPKHLVRGEGQKAKLYCAPIKGHSYVFWYQQVLKNEFKFLISFQNENVFDETGMPKERFSAKCLPNSPCSLEIQATKLEDSAVYFCASSQSPGHRVSNSPLHFGNGTRLTVT.

This clonotype appeared many times. The chain joins TRBV20-1 to TRBJ1-1; D is unclear. The V gene's germline CDR1 is DFQATT and CDR2 SNEGSKA (reference sequence). The CDR3 has 16 residues. With 2 bases removed from V and 1 base from J, the gap between germline ends came to 17 bases. This CDR3 is CSARHLSTLKNTEAFF. Written as DNA, the CDR3 is TGCAGTGCTAGACACCTATCGACACTAAAGAACACTGAAGCTTTCTTT.

This clonotype was detected a few times. J is TRBJ2-4 and V is TRBV20-1, with 7 positions matching TRBD1. Germline CDR1 is DFQATT and CDR2 is SNEGSKA (reference sequence). V was pared by 3 bases and J by 1 base, with 15 bases of the junction left unmatched. The CDR3 runs 18 residues. The DNA of the CDR3 is TGCAGTGCTAGGGTTCCCGGGACAGCCTCGGCGGCCAAAAACATTCAGTACTTC. It encodes CSARVPGTASAAKNIQYF.

This clonotype occurred many times. The chain carries TRBV7-9 and TRBJ2-3, with a tentative D call TRBD2 (5 bases). This CDR3 has 15 amino acids. Trimming took 5 bases from V and 3 from J, leaving 15 bases between them. CDR1 and CDR2 (germline): SEHNR, FQNEAQ (reference sequence). This CDR3 is CASSPNSVETDTQYF. The CDR3 DNA reads as TGTGCCAGCAGCCCAAATAGCGTGGAGACAGATACGCAGTATTTT.